The 2 T cell receptor beta chains below come from one sample, sequenced in a study of vaccination and CD4 T cells after COVID-19. What these receptors recognize is not known. Specified treatment: roughly ten-day PBMC culture with coronavirus spike peptide pools or control peptides (ViraFEST assay). The study sequenced cultured CD4+ T cell DNA using the Oncomine TCR Beta short-read assay. TCRdb fed the PCR reads into MiXCR, producing one record per CDR3 protein. Of about 25,000 distinct CDR3 sequences listed, roughly 50% are singletons. The sequenced sample consisted of CD4+ T cells from blood, cultured in vitro. The origin of the receptors is a human donor who had recovered from COVID-19.

This chain's CDR3 is CASSLTGGNYGYTF. The CDR3 coding sequence is TGCGCCAGCAGCCTAACAGGTGGGAACTATGGCTACACCTTC. The rearrangement joins TRBV4-1 to TRBJ1-2, with D perhaps TRBD1 (5 bases). Germline lookup yields CDR1 MGHRA and CDR2 YSYEKL. The CDR3 has 14 residues. V shed 4 bases and J shed 2 bases, with 11 bases lying between them.

This clonotype was observed a few times. The CDR3 sequence is CASGRDRRPDTQYF. Here the CDR3 DNA reads TGTGCCAGCGGCCGGGACAGGCGCCCAGATACGCAGTATTTT. V and J are TRBV27 and TRBJ2-3, with 8 bases that match TRBD1. CDR3 length: 14 residues. CDR1 and CDR2 from the germline V gene are MNHEY and SMNVEV (reference sequence). With 8 bases clipped from V and 4 bases from J, the junction kept 8 bases outside the gene matches.